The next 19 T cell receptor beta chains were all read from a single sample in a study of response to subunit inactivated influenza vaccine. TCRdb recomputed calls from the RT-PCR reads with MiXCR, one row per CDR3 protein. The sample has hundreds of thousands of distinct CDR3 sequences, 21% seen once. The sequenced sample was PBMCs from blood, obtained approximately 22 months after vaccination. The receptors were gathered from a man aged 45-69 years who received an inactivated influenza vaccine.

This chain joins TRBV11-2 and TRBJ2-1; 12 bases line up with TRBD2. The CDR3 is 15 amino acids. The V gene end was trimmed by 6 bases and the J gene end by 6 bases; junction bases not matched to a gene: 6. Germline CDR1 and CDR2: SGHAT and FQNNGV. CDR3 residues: CASSRTSGITNEQFF. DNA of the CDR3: TGTGCCAGCAGTCGGACTAGCGGGATAACCAATGAGCAGTTCTTC.

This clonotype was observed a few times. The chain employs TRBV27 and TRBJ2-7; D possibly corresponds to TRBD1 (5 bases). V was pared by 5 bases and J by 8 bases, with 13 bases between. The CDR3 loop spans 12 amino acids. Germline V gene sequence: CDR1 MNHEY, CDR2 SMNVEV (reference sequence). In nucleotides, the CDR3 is TGTGCCAGCAGTCCCCAAGGGGCACAGCAGTACTTC. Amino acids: CASSPQGAQQYF.

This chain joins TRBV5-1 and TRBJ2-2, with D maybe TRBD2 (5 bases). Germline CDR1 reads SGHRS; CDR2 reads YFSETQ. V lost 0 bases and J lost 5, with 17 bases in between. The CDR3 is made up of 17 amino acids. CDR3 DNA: TGCGCCAGCAGCTTGGGAAGTGGGAGTGTTGGTACCGGGGAGCTGTTTTTT. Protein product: CASSLGSGSVGTGELFF.

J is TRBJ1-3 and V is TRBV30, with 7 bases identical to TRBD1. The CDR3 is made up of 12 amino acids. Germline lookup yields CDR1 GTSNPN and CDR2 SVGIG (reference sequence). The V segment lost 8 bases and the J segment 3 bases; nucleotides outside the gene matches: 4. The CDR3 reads CARRDSGNTIYF. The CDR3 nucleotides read TGTGCCCGTCGGGACAGTGGAAACACCATATATTTT.

The DNA for the CDR3 is TGTGCCTGGAGCCATACAGTGAACACTGAAGCTTTCTTT. Protein: CAWSHTVNTEAFF. The chain carries TRBV30 and TRBJ1-1; no reliable D call. There are 13 residues in the CDR3. CDR1 is GTSNPN and CDR2 is SVGIG in the germline V gene (reference sequence). V lost 3 bases and J lost 0, with 8 bases in between.

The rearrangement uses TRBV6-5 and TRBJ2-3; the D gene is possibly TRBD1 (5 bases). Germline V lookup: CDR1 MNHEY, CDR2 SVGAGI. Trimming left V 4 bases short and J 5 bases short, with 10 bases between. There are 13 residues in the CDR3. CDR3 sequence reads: CASSLQEQDTQYF. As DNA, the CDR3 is TGTGCCAGCAGTTTACAGGAACAAGATACGCAGTATTTT.

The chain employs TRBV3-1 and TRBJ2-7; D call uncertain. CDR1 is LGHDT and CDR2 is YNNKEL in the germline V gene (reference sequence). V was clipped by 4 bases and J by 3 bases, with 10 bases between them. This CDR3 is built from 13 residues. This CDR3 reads CASSRETNYEQYF. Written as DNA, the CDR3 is TGTGCCAGCAGCCGAGAGACCAACTACGAGCAGTACTTC.

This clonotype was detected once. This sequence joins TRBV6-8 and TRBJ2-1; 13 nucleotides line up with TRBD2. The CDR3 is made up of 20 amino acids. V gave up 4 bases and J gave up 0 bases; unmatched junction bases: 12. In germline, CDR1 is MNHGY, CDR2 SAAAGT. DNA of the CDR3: TGTGCCAGCAGTTTCTCCGGGACTAGCGGGGTCTATAGCTCCTACAATGAGCAGTTCTTC. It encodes CASSFSGTSGVYSSYNEQFF.

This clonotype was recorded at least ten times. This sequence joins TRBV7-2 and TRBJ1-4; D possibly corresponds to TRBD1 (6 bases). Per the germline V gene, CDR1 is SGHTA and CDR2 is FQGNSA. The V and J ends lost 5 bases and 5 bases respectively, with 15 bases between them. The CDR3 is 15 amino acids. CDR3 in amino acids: CASSETGHSNEKLFF. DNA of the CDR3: TGTGCCAGCAGCGAAACGGGACACTCGAATGAAAAACTGTTTTTT.

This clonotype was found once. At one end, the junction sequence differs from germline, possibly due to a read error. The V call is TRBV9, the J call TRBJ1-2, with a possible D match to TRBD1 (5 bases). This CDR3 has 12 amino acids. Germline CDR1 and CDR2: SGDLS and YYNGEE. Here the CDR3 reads CAGSGRGDGYTF. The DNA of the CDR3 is TGTGCCGGCAGCGGGAGAGGGGACGGCTACACCTTC.

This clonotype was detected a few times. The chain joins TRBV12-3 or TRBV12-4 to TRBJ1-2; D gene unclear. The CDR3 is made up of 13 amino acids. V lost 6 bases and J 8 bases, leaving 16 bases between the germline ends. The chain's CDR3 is CASSLRGIGGYTF. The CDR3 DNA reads TGTGCCAGCAGCCTACGGGGAATTGGGGGCTACACCTTC.

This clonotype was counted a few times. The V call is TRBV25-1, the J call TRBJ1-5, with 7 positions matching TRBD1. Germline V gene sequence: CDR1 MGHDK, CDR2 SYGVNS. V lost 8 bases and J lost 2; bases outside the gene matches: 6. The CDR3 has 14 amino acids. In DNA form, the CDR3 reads TGTGCCAGCTGCGAGACAGGGCGCAATCAGCCCCAGCATTTT. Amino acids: CASCETGRNQPQHF.

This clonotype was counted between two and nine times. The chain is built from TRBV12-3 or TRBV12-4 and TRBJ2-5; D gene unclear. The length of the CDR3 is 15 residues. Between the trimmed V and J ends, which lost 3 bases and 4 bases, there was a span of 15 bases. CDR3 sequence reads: CASSFAGRISETQYF. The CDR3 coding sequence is TGTGCCAGCAGTTTCGCCGGGCGTATATCAGAGACCCAGTACTTC.

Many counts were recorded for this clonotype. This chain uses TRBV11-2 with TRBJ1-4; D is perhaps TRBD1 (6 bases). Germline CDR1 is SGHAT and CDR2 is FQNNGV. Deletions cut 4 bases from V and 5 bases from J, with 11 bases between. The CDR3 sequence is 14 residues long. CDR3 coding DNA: TGTGCCAGCAGCTCGCTGGACAGAAATGAAAAACTGTTTTTT. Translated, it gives CASSSLDRNEKLFF.

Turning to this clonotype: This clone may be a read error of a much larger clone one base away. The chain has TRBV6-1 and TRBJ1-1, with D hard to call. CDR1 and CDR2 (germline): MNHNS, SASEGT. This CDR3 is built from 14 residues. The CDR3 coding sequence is TGTGCCAGCAGTACCTACTCAGAGAACACTGAAGCTTTATTT. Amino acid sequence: CASSTYSENTEALF.

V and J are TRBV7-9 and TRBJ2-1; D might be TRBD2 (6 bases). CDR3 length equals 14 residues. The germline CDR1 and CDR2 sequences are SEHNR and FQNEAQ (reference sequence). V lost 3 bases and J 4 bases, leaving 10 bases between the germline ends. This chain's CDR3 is CASSFGGIYNEQFF. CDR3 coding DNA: TGTGCCAGCAGCTTTGGCGGGATTTACAATGAGCAGTTCTTC.

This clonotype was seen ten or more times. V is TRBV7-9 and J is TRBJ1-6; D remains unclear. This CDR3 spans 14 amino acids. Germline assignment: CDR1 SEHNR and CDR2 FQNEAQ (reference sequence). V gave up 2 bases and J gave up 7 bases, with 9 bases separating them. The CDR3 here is CASSLFSENSPLHF. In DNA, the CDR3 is TGTGCCAGCAGCTTATTTAGCGAAAATTCACCCCTCCACTTT.

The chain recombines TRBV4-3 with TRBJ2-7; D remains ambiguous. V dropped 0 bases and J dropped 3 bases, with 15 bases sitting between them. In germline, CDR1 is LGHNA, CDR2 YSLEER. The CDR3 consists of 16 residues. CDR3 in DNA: TGCGCCAGCAGCCAAGAAGTCAAAGAGCGCCTCTACGAGCAGTACTTC. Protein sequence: CASSQEVKERLYEQYF.

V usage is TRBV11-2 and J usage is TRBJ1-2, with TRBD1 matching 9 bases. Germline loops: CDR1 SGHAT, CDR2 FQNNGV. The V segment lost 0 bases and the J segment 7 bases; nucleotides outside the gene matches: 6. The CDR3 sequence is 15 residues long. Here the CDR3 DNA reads TGTGCCAGCAGCTTAGATTGGAGGACAGGGGCTGGCTACACCTTC. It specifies CASSLDWRTGAGYTF.